The 4 T cell receptor beta chains presented below share a single source sample, sequenced in a study of blood T cell repertoires in COVID-19. TCRdb keeps only in-frame clones here, not all; method: immunoSEQ multiplex PCR. This sample has about 32,000 clones, with around 85% found just once. Source material: peripheral blood. These receptors all stem from a woman at least 80 years old with active or convalescent COVID-19.

This clone was detected a few times. The chain couples TRBV15 to TRBJ2-7; TRBD1 matches at 8 bases. CDR1 LNHNV and CDR2 YYDKDF come from the germline V gene (reference sequence). This CDR3 is built from 12 residues. With 0 bases clipped from V and 13 bases from J, the junction kept 5 bases outside the gene matches. CDR3 in DNA: TGTGCCACCAGCAGAGACAGGGGGCTAAGATACTTC. Residues: CATSRDRGLRYF.

This clone has only one observation. The chain recombines TRBV6-1 with TRBJ1-4; TRBD1 matches 7 bases. The V gene end was trimmed by 6 bases and the J gene end by 2 bases; junction bases not matched to a gene: 6. Germline values: CDR1 MNHNS, CDR2 SASEGT. The CDR3 runs to 15 residues. CDR3 coding DNA: TGTGCCAGCAGCGACAGGGAACCGACTAATGAAAAACTGTTTTTT. This sequence encodes CASSDREPTNEKLFF.

The chain is built from TRBV5-5 and TRBJ1-2, with 7 bases fitting TRBD1. CDR3 length: 14 amino acids. Unmatched junction bases numbered 1, after V lost 0 bases and J lost 2 bases. In germline, CDR1 is SGHKS, CDR2 YYEKEE (reference sequence). The CDR3 here is CASSLGDRNYGYTF. CDR3 coding DNA: TGTGCCAGCAGCTTGGGGGACAGAAACTATGGCTACACCTTC.

The genes are TRBV5-1 and TRBJ1-2, with D perhaps TRBD1 (5 bases). The CDR3 sequence is 13 residues long. The V and J ends lost 0 bases and 9 bases respectively, with 12 bases between them. Germline assignment: CDR1 SGHRS and CDR2 YFSETQ. The CDR3 DNA follows: TGCGCCAGCAGCTTGGGGCAGGGAAGAAGCTACACCTTC. This encodes CASSLGQGRSYTF.